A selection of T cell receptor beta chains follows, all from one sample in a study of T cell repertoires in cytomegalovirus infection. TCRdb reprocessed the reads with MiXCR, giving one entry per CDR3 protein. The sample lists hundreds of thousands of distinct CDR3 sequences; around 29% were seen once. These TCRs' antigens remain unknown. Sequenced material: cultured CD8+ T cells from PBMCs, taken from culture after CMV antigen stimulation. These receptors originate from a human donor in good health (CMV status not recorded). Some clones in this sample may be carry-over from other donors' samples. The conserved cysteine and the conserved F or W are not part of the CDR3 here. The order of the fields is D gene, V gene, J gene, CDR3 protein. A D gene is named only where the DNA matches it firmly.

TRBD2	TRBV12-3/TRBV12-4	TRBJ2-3	ASSLPGGYTLDTQY
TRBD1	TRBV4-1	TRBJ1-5	ASSRQGKTQPQH
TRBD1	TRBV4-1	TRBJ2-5	ASRPGTGSQETQY
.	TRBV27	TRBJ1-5	ASSPIGGSNQPQH
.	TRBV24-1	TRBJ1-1	ATSDRIDYTEAF
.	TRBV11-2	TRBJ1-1	ASSLWGGERGTEAF
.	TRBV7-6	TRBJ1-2	ASSPTAAPNYGYT
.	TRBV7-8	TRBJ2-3	ASSPRRMELDTQY
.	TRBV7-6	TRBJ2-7	ASSPFGDPSYEQY
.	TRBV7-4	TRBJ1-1	ASRTAGRNTEAF
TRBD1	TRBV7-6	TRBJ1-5	ASSLEDRGVYSNQPQH
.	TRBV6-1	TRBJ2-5	ASRFRGLQETQY
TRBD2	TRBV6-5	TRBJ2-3	ASSFSGGAGTSTDTQY
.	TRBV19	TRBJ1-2	ASSTLPVAKGYT
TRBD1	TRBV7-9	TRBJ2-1	ASSSAQDRANEQF
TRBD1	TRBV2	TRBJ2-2	ASMDRGNTGELF
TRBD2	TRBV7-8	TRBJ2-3	ASSLAKRLAASTDTQY
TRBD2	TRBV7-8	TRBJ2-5	ASSSELAGQETQY
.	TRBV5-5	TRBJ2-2	ASSFGVAGELF
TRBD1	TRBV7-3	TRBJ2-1	ASSLNPQGWSSYNEQF
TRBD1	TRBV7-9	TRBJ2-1	ASSGMTGEYRYEQF
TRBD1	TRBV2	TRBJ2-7	ASIYSRTGENEQY
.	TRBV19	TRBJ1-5	ASSITRVALYSNQPQH
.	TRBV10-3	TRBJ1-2	AISELIQNSYGYT
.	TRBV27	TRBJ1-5	ASSPDRHNQPQH
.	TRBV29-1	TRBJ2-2	SASLSNTGELF
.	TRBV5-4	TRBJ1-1	ASSGGFGHGTEAF
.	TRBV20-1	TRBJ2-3	SASRFRRLTDTQY
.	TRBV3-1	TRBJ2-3	ASSQGRQRTDTQY
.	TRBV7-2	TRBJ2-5	ASSQTGTVQETQY
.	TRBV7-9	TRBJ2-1	ASSSRVVGEQF
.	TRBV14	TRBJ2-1	ASSHDPSNEQF
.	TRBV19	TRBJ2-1	ASSIGAGNSYNEQF
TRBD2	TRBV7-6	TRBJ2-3	ASSRLADLSTDTQY
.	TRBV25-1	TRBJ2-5	ASSEFPGGVPQETQY
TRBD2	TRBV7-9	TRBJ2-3	ANSSTTSGFGTQY
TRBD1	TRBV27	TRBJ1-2	ASSSDRVFYGYT
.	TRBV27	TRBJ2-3	ASTNLARLGTDTQY
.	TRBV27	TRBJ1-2	ASSLVYGGNYGYT
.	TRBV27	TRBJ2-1	ASSRGQISYNEQF
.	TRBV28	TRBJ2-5	ASSLFRGETQY
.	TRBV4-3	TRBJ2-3	ASSQTSGGPEDTQY
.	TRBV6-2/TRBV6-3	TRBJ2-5	ASSTDGFEAQETQY
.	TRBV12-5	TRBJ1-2	ASFQQGLIYGYT
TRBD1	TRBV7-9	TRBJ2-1	ASSLTGQGHYNEQF
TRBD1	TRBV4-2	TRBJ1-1	ASSQEDRGRFEAF
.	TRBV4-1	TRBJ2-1	ASSQIGYNEQF
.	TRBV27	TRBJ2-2	ATQMYTGELF
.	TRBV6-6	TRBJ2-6	STGYLEANVLT
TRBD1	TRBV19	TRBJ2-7	ASSMKANSPWTGVSYEQY
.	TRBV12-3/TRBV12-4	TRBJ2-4	ASSHTREGIGIQY
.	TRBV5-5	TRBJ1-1	ASSLPPGTEAF
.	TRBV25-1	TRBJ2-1	ASSEPGSYYNEQF
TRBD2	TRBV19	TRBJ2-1	ASTFGVAGYNEQF